One sample yielded the 20 T cell receptor beta chains listed below, sequenced in a study of cytomegalovirus exposure and HLA in healthy donors (dated by TCRdb to between 2016 and 2019). The protocol used for the library was the immunoSEQ multiplex PCR assay. TCRdb took this table from immuneACCESS and kept in-frame rearrangements with V and J called. Such tables lack part of the clones; where checked against another copy, unresolved V genes explain under half of the gap, and the rest is unexplained. A total of about 140,000 clones appear in this sample, about 86% of them only once. The leading ten clones occupy 2.9% of the sample. What was sequenced was PBMCs. These receptors were collected from a man between 18 and 29 years old in good health and CMV-seronegative.

The V gene is TRBV10-2, the J gene TRBJ1-5, with D uncertain. Trimming pared 7 bases from V and 0 bases from J, leaving 10 bases between. The germline gives CDR1 WSHSY, CDR2 SAAADI. This CDR3 has 14 amino acids. CDR3 protein: CASIPSNSNQPQHF. CDR3 bases: TGCGCCAGCATCCCGAGCAATAGCAATCAGCCCCAGCATTTT.

V gene TRBV5-1 combines with J gene TRBJ1-1; a weak D match, TRBD1 (5 bases). Germline-derived CDR1 and CDR2 are SGHRS and YFSETQ. The CDR3 length is 13 residues. V gave up 4 bases and J gave up 3 bases, with 10 bases separating them. CDR3 nucleotide sequence: TGCGCCAGCAGCCCCAGGGAGGACACTGAAGCTTTCTTT. Translation: CASSPREDTEAFF.

This sequence joins TRBV4-1 and TRBJ2-7; 11 nucleotides match TRBD2. Germline-derived CDR1 and CDR2 are MGHRA and YSYEKL. J was trimmed by 6 bases and V by 0 bases; bases with no gene match: 4. This CDR3 contains 15 residues. The CDR3 bases are TGCGCCAGCAGCCAAGATACTAGCGGGAGCCTCGAGCAGTACTTC. It encodes CASSQDTSGSLEQYF.

The chain links TRBV28 to TRBJ2-7; perhaps TRBD2 as D (7 bases). With 7 bases removed from V and 2 bases from J, the gap between germline ends came to 24 bases. The germline gives CDR1 MDHEN, CDR2 SYDVKM. There are 17 residues in the CDR3. For the CDR3, the DNA is TGTGCCAGCACCCATTCTCGAGGGGGGGCGACGCCCTACGAGCAGTACTTC. Its translation is CASTHSRGGATPYEQYF.

J is TRBJ1-3 and V is TRBV6-5; possibly TRBD1 for D (6 bases). The ends were cut back, 3 bases at V and 8 bases at J, with 17 bases in the middle. The CDR3 is made up of 15 amino acids. Germline assignment: CDR1 MNHEY and CDR2 SVGAGI. CDR3 amino acids: CASSYATGTFYTIYF. The DNA of the CDR3 is TGTGCCAGCAGTTATGCCACAGGGACGTTCTACACCATATATTTT.

The rearrangement joins TRBV5-1 to TRBJ1-1; 9 nucleotides agree with TRBD1. Per germline, CDR1 SGHRS and CDR2 YFSETQ. V shed 1 base and J 10 bases; nucleotides not matched to a gene: 14. This CDR3 spans 16 amino acids. CDR3 sequence (DNA): TGCGCCAGCAGCTTGCAACCCTCTGGGACAGGGCAGGGAGCTTTCTTT. It encodes CASSLQPSGTGQGAFF.

V and J are TRBV7-6 and TRBJ1-5; weak D call: TRBD1 (5 bases). Trimming took 5 bases from V and 2 from J, leaving 16 bases between them. The CDR3 runs to 16 residues. Germline-derived CDR1 and CDR2 are SGHVS and FNYEAQ. The CDR3: CASSPRGGLGNQPQHF. In DNA, the CDR3 is TGTGCCAGCAGCCCGAGGGGAGGTCTCGGCAATCAGCCCCAGCATTTT.

V gene TRBV19 combines with J gene TRBJ2-7; 11 bases are a match to TRBD1. Germline V gene sequence: CDR1 LNHDA, CDR2 SQIVND (reference sequence). V was clipped by 3 bases and J by 3 bases; unmatched bases: 4. CDR3 size: 15 residues. CDR3 nucleotides: TGTGCCAGTAGTATCTCCGGGACAGGGGGCTACGAGCAGTACTTC. Translated: CASSISGTGGYEQYF.

Remarks on this clone: The junction departs from the called germline gene at one end, perhaps through a read error. J is TRBJ2-1 and V is TRBV7-9, with no clear D. Germline assignment: CDR1 SEHNR and CDR2 FQNEAQ (reference sequence). The length of the CDR3 is 11 residues. This CDR3 reads CAGSPDNEQFF. As DNA, the CDR3 is TGTGCCGGCAGCCCGGACAATGAGCAGTTCTTC.

Comments on this clone: Distinct nucleotide sequences in the sample also encode this CDR3. CDR3 protein: CASSYSQGYQPQHF. CDR3 nucleotide sequence: TGTGCCAGCAGTTACTCTCAGGGATATCAGCCCCAGCATTTT. The V call is TRBV6-6, the J call TRBJ1-5; the D gene is possibly TRBD1 (5 bases). Between the trimmed V and J ends, which lost 0 bases and 5 bases, there was a span of 8 bases. Germline-derived CDR1 and CDR2 are MNHNY and SVGAGI (reference sequence). CDR3 length: 14 amino acids.

This chain connects TRBV5-6 to TRBJ2-3; TRBD1 aligns across 8 bases. The CDR3 runs 14 residues. Germline CDR1 is SGHDT and CDR2 is YYEEEE. The V gene end was trimmed by 4 bases and the J gene end by 3 bases; junction bases not matched to a gene: 4. In nucleotides, the CDR3 is TGTGCCAGCAGCCCAGGGGGCAGAACAGATACGCAGTATTTT. It is translated as CASSPGGRTDTQYF.

V usage is TRBV5-1 and J usage is TRBJ2-7, with D unclear. The V gene's germline CDR1 is SGHRS and CDR2 YFSETQ. V dropped 3 bases and J dropped 2 bases, with 6 bases sitting between them. The CDR3 is made up of 12 amino acids. CDR3: CASSSQTYEQYF. DNA for the CDR3: TGCGCCAGCAGCTCCCAGACCTACGAGCAGTACTTC.

V gene TRBV14 combines with J gene TRBJ2-5; a weak D match, TRBD1 (6 bases). V was clipped by 3 bases and J by 5 bases, with 13 bases between them. The CDR3 has 14 amino acids. Germline V lookup: CDR1 SGHDN, CDR2 FVKESK. The CDR3 coding sequence is TGTGCCAGCAGCCATAGCAGGGGATGGGAGACCCAGTACTTC. Amino acids: CASSHSRGWETQYF. Full variable domain (remainder filled in from reference TRBV14 and TRBJ2-5): EAGVTQFPSHSVIEKGQTVTLRCDPISGHDNLYWYRRVMGKEIKFLLHFVKESKQDESGMPNNRFLAERTGGTYSTLKVQPAELEDSGVYFCASSHSRGWETQYFGPGTRLLVL.

J is TRBJ2-2 and V is TRBV5-4; 9 nucleotides match TRBD2. V lost 1 base and J lost 0; bases outside the gene matches: 10. Germline CDR1 and CDR2: SGHNT and YYREEE (reference sequence). The length of the CDR3 is 19 residues. CDR3 sequence reads: CASSLSLAGSFANTGELFF. In DNA form, the CDR3 reads TGTGCCAGCAGCTTGTCGCTAGCGGGGAGTTTCGCGAACACCGGGGAGCTGTTTTTT.

The gene calls are TRBV28 and TRBJ1-5; D remains unclear. Trimming stripped 7 bases from V and 6 bases from J, with 10 bases between. CDR1 is MDHEN and CDR2 is SYDVKM in the germline V gene. The CDR3 runs 12 residues. The CDR3 spells CASTSPGQPQHF. The CDR3 region has the DNA TGTGCCAGCACCTCACCGGGTCAGCCCCAGCATTTT.

The chain combines TRBV6-5 with TRBJ1-2; D is ambiguous. The CDR3 has 13 amino acids. Germline V CDR1 and CDR2: MNHEY, SVGAGI. V shed 2 bases and J shed 3 bases, with 7 bases lying between them. Here the CDR3 reads CASSYGRDYGYTF. In nucleotides, the CDR3 is TGTGCCAGCAGTTACGGGCGGGACTATGGCTACACCTTC.

A single count supports this clone. The V call is TRBV19, the J call TRBJ1-1; D is ambiguous. CDR1 and CDR2 (germline): LNHDA, SQIVND (reference sequence). V lost 5 bases and J 6 bases, leaving 7 bases between the germline ends. The CDR3 loop spans 11 amino acids. The CDR3 reads CASSQRSEAFF. The CDR3 nucleotides read TGTGCCAGTAGTCAGAGGTCTGAAGCTTTCTTT.

The rearrangement joins TRBV6-5 to TRBJ1-5; TRBD1 agrees at 9 bases. CDR3 length: 15 amino acids. Germline assignment: CDR1 MNHEY and CDR2 SVGAGI. V lost 4 bases and J lost 6; bases outside the gene matches: 7. The CDR3 loop is CASSLSGQGGQPQHF. CDR3 bases: TGTGCCAGCAGTTTATCGGGACAGGGAGGTCAGCCCCAGCATTTT.

V is TRBV15 and J is TRBJ2-5, with 7 bases lining up with TRBD2. CDR3 length: 18 amino acids. CDR1 is LNHNV, CDR2 YYDKDF, per germline (reference sequence). The ends lost 1 base at V and 4 bases at J; junction bases unmatched: 15. The CDR3 bases are TGTGCCACCAGCAGAGTGTATAGTTCCAGGACTAGTATAGAGACCCAGTACTTC. Its translation is CATSRVYSSRTSIETQYF.

CDR3 residues: CASSLGGGGSTNEQFF. CDR3 bases: TGCGCCAGCAGCTTGGGGGGCGGCGGGAGTACGAATGAGCAGTTCTTC. The chain is built from TRBV5-1 and TRBJ2-1, with 7 bases matching TRBD2. In germline, CDR1 is SGHRS, CDR2 YFSETQ. CDR3 length: 16 amino acids. J lost 7 bases, V lost 0 bases, and 10 bases had no gene match.